The next 24 T cell receptor beta chains were all read from a single sample in a study of shared clonotypes between healthy human individuals. The assay was immunoSEQ multiplex PCR, and TCRdb's table has in-frame clones only and misses some. The sample comprises about 990,000 clones, 75% to 85% of which are singletons, and roughly 0.57% rests with the top ten. The sequencing sample was made of memory CD4+ T cells from PBMCs. Noted subset: CD45RA-negative fraction. Receptors were obtained from a man between 18 and 29 years old in good health. Some clones in this sample may be carry-over from other donors' samples.

This clone has ten or more counts. V and J are TRBV30 and TRBJ1-1, with D perhaps TRBD1 (5 bases). Trimming stripped 5 bases from V and 3 bases from J, with 13 bases between. CDR1 and CDR2 (germline): GTSNPN, SVGIG (reference sequence). This CDR3 region has 13 residues. The CDR3 DNA sequence: TGTGCCTGGGGAAACTCAGGGTACACTGAAGCTTTCTTT. Residues: CAWGNSGYTEAFF.

DNA of the CDR3: TGCGCCACCGCCCCCGGGTTGGCGGGAGGCATAGATACGCAGTATTTT. Its translation is CATAPGLAGGIDTQYF. This chain links TRBV10-2 with TRBJ2-3, with 8 bases fitting TRBD2. The CDR3 consists of 16 residues. J lost 5 bases, V lost 10 bases, and 17 bases had no gene match. The germline CDR1 and CDR2 sequences are WSHSY and SAAADI.

The CDR3 protein is CASSSGQGNYGYTF. CDR3 DNA: TGTGCCAGCAGCTCCGGACAGGGGAACTATGGCTACACCTTC. The J gene is TRBJ1-2, the V gene TRBV5-6; TRBD1 matches at 9 bases. CDR1 and CDR2 (germline): SGHDT, YYEEEE. V shed 3 bases and J 2 bases; nucleotides not matched to a gene: 2. The length of the CDR3 is 14 residues. The entire variable domain, with the rest obtained from reference TRBV5-6 and TRBJ1-2, is as follows: DAGVTQSPTHLIKTRGQQVTLRCSPKSGHDTVSWYQQALGQGPQFIFQYYEEEERQRGNFPDRFSGHQFPNYSSELNVNALLLGDSALYLCASSSGQGNYGYTFGSGTRLTVV.

The chain combines TRBV18 with TRBJ2-7; D might be TRBD1 or TRBD2, each matching 5 bases. Germline CDR1 reads KGHSH; CDR2 reads LQKENI. This CDR3 contains 14 residues. Between the trimmed V and J ends, which lost 3 bases and 2 bases, there was a span of 11 bases. DNA for the CDR3: TGTGCCAGCTCACCTCGGGACGGAACCTACGAGCAGTACTTC. Translating gives CASSPRDGTYEQYF.

This chain links TRBV5-1 with TRBJ1-1, with D perhaps TRBD1 (5 bases). In germline, CDR1 is SGHRS, CDR2 YFSETQ. Trimming left V 7 bases short and J 1 base short, with 17 bases between. The CDR3 loop spans 15 amino acids. The CDR3 DNA follows: TGCGCCAGCCAGGGAGATGGTAGGGCGAACACTGAAGCTTTCTTT. This translates into CASQGDGRANTEAFF.

The chain employs TRBV6-1 and TRBJ1-5; D gene ambiguous. The CDR3 consists of 15 residues. Germline V gives CDR1 MNHNS, CDR2 SASEGT. The V gene lost 6 bases and the J gene lost 1 base, with 13 bases spanning the gap. The CDR3 DNA is TGTGCCAGCAGAGACGGGCCCCTGAGCAATCAGCCCCAGCATTTT. Translating it yields CASRDGPLSNQPQHF.

In its sample, this clone was seen a few times. This chain links TRBV6-5 with TRBJ2-1; 7 bases are a match to TRBD2. This CDR3 contains 15 residues. CDR1 is MNHEY and CDR2 is SVGAGI in the germline V gene. The J segment lost 7 bases and the V segment lost 7 bases, leaving 13 bases of the junction unmatched. This chain's CDR3 is CASIDSGRGRNEQFF. The CDR3 DNA sequence: TGTGCCAGCATCGACTCGGGACGCGGGAGAAATGAGCAGTTCTTC.

This clone has more than one count but fewer than ten. The chain combines TRBV5-4 with TRBJ1-2; unclear D gene. V lost 4 bases and J lost 5, with 18 bases in between. The CDR3 length is 15 residues. Germline CDR1 and CDR2: SGHNT and YYREEE (reference sequence). In DNA form, the CDR3 reads TGTGCCAGCAGCATTGAGGGAGCCGGAGGTTATGGCTACACCTTC. It yields the protein CASSIEGAGGYGYTF. Drawing the rest from reference TRBV5-4 and TRBJ1-2, the complete variable domain is ETGVTQSPTHLIKTRGQQVTLRCSSQSGHNTVSWYQQALGQGPQFIFQYYREEENGRGNFPPRFSGLQFPNYSSELNVNALELDDSALYLCASSIEGAGGYGYTFGSGTRLTVV.

This clone was picked up many times. This sample also contains other DNA sequences that code for the same CDR3. This sequence joins TRBV7-2 and TRBJ2-7; 7 bases map to TRBD1. With 1 base clipped from V and 7 bases from J, the junction kept 4 bases outside the gene matches. This CDR3 has 13 amino acids. Looked up from germline, CDR1 is SGHTA and CDR2 is FQGNSA. The CDR3, as DNA: TGTGCCAGCAGCTTAGAGACAGGGCTTGAGCAGTACTTC. It specifies CASSLETGLEQYF.

The chain carries TRBV9 and TRBJ1-5; weak D call: TRBD1 (6 bases). Trimming stripped 4 bases from V and 3 bases from J, with 8 bases between. This CDR3 region has 13 residues. Germline V CDR1 and CDR2: SGDLS, YYNGEE. CDR3 DNA: TGTGCCAGCAGCCGGGGGCCCAATCAGCCCCAGCATTTT. This codes for CASSRGPNQPQHF.

The CDR3 here is CASSFNQNEQYF. CDR3 nucleotide sequence: TGTGCCAGCAGCTTTAATCAAAACGAGCAGTACTTC. The chain has TRBV11-1 and TRBJ2-7; no clear D gene. V gave up 3 bases and J gave up 5 bases, with 8 bases separating them. The CDR3 is 12 residues long. Germline-derived CDR1 and CDR2 are SGHAT and FQDESV (reference sequence).

Of note for this clone: Other DNA sequences of this sample code for an identical CDR3. V usage is TRBV4-1 and J usage is TRBJ2-5; 10 bases are a match to TRBD1. The ends lost 1 base at V and 5 bases at J; junction bases unmatched: 1. This CDR3 comprises 14 residues. Germline-derived CDR1 and CDR2 are MGHRA and YSYEKL. CDR3: CASSQGGQGETQYF. The CDR3, as DNA: TGCGCCAGCAGCCAAGGGGGACAGGGGGAGACCCAGTACTTC.

With regard to this clone: A much larger clonotype is one base distant, so this may be a read error. V and J are TRBV29-1 and TRBJ2-5; D is undetermined. The CDR3 spans 11 residues. Per germline, CDR1 SQVTM and CDR2 ANQGSEA. The CDR3 spells CAPRNQEAQYF. CDR3 sequence (DNA): TGCGCCCCGCGTAACCAAGAGGCCCAGTACTTC.

The chain joins TRBV10-3 to TRBJ2-1; D may be TRBD1 or TRBD2 (5 bases each). Trimming left V 6 bases short and J 5 bases short, with 11 bases between. The CDR3 consists of 13 residues. Germline lookup yields CDR1 ENHRY and CDR2 SYGVKD. In nucleotides, the CDR3 is TGTGCCATCAGCCGGGACGAGGACAATGAGCAGTTCTTC. This encodes CAISRDEDNEQFF.

This chain connects TRBV4-1 to TRBJ2-7, with 7 bases that match TRBD1. After removal of 4 bases from V and 3 bases from J, the junction contained 3 bases not matched to a gene. CDR1 MGHRA and CDR2 YSYEKL come from the germline V gene. CDR3 length: 13 residues. The CDR3 protein is CASSRDSYYEQYF. Written as DNA, the CDR3 is TGCGCCAGCAGCCGGGACAGCTACTACGAGCAGTACTTC.

The rearrangement joins TRBV5-6 to TRBJ2-7; unclear D gene. There are 13 residues in the CDR3. Per germline, CDR1 SGHDT and CDR2 YYEEEE. V lost 0 bases, J lost 3 bases, and 7 bases lay in between. In DNA form, the CDR3 reads TGTGCCAGCAGCTTGGTTCGATTCTACGAGCAGTACTTC. The encoded protein is CASSLVRFYEQYF.

This clone has a handful of counts. The chain has TRBV21-1 and TRBJ2-6; the table's D call, TRBD1, was not checked against the DNA. TRBV21-1 is tagged as a pseudogene. The CDR3 is 16 amino acids. This chain's CDR3 is CASSKQAASGANVLTF. The DNA for the CDR3 is TGTGCCAGCAGCAAACAGGCAGCCTCTGGGGCCAACGTCCTGACTTTC.

J is TRBJ1-1 and V is TRBV5-8; D unclear. The CDR3 spans 11 residues. Germline CDR1 is SGHTS and CDR2 is YDEGEE. Trimming pared 6 bases from V and 1 base from J, leaving 4 bases between. The CDR3 spells CASKTNTEAFF. The CDR3 region has the DNA TGTGCCAGCAAGACGAACACTGAAGCTTTCTTT.

The chain links TRBV7-9 to TRBJ1-3, with 9 bases lining up with TRBD1. Germline V gene sequence: CDR1 SEHNR, CDR2 FQNEAQ (reference sequence). J lost 1 base, V lost 5 bases, and 6 bases had no gene match. This CDR3 is built from 16 residues. CDR3 DNA sequence: TGTGCCAGCAGCCGACAGGGGGGATGGTCTGGAAACACCATATATTTT. It is translated as CASSRQGGWSGNTIYF.

The chain links TRBV4-1 to TRBJ1-1; D unclear. V lost 4 bases, J lost 5 bases, and 17 bases lay in between. CDR1 and CDR2 (germline): MGHRA, YSYEKL. This CDR3 is built from 15 residues. The CDR3 is CASSPLGVSRTEAFF. As DNA, the CDR3 is TGCGCCAGCAGCCCCCTCGGTGTGTCGAGAACTGAAGCTTTCTTT.

This chain uses TRBV6-6 with TRBJ2-7; the D gene is possibly TRBD1 (5 bases). Germline V lookup: CDR1 MNHNY, CDR2 SVGAGI (reference sequence). This CDR3 has 12 residues. V lost 6 bases and J lost 4, with 10 bases in between. This CDR3 reads CASRPTEYEQYF. CDR3 nucleotide sequence: TGTGCCAGCAGGCCGACAGAGTACGAGCAGTACTTC.

The chain links TRBV28 to TRBJ2-7, with D uncertain. Trimming shortened V by 5 bases and J by 0 bases, and 8 bases separated the two germline ends. CDR1 and CDR2 from the germline V gene are MDHEN and SYDVKM. CDR3 size: 13 residues. CDR3 bases: TGTGCCAGCAGTGAGTTCCCCTCCTACGAGCAGTACTTC. Translation gives CASSEFPSYEQYF.

There are a few counts of this clone. The chain recombines TRBV27 with TRBJ1-4, with 7 positions matching TRBD1. V lost 6 bases, J lost 7 bases, and 8 bases stayed unmatched. This CDR3 spans 14 amino acids. The germline V gene has CDR1 MNHEY and CDR2 SMNVEV (reference sequence). CDR3 sequence reads: CASRVEGAGEKLFF. The CDR3 DNA is TGTGCCAGCAGGGTGGAGGGGGCAGGTGAAAAACTGTTTTTT.

This clone was picked up one time. V is TRBV6-1 and J is TRBJ2-3, with 9 positions matching TRBD2. This CDR3 has 13 residues. V shed 9 bases and J 5 bases; nucleotides not matched to a gene: 6. The germline V gene encodes CDR1 MNHNS and CDR2 SASEGT. The DNA for the CDR3 is TGTGCCAGTCTAGCGGGAAGGTTAGATACGCAGTATTTT. The encoded protein is CASLAGRLDTQYF.